Below, 25 T cell receptor beta chains from the same sample are listed, as sequenced in a study of cytomegalovirus exposure and HLA in healthy donors. The primer mix had 60 Vbeta and 13 Jbeta primers. The data were produced by immunoSEQ multiplex PCR, yet TCRdb's version contains in-frame clones alone and is incomplete. The table lists over 100,000 clones, around three quarters of them singletons. The sample was PBMCs. These receptor sequences come from a woman in her 50s in good health and CMV-seropositive.

This clone has just one count. The chain combines TRBV7-9 with TRBJ1-2; 12 positions match TRBD1. Per germline, CDR1 SEHNR and CDR2 FQNEAQ (reference sequence). With V trimmed by 0 bases and J by 8 bases, 4 bases remained unmatched. The CDR3 consists of 15 residues. For the CDR3, the DNA is TGTGCCAGCAGCTTAGCGGGACAGGGGGCGGCCGGCTACACCTTC. Protein: CASSLAGQGAAGYTF.

The chain links TRBV5-6 to TRBJ2-7, with a tentative D call TRBD2 (5 bases). This CDR3 region has 13 residues. The V gene's germline CDR1 is SGHDT and CDR2 YYEEEE. Trimming left V 5 bases short and J 3 bases short, with 12 bases between. The CDR3 DNA reads TGTGCCAGCAGTTGGGGAGAAATCTACGAGCAGTACTTC. Encoded protein: CASSWGEIYEQYF.

This chain joins TRBV29-1 and TRBJ2-1; 7 bases are a match to TRBD2. Germline V gene lookup returns CDR1 SQVTM and CDR2 ANQGSEA. With V trimmed by 4 bases and J by 1 base, 4 bases remained unmatched. The CDR3 runs to 14 residues. The CDR3 is CSVVTRESYNEQFF. In DNA form, the CDR3 reads TGCAGCGTTGTAACGCGGGAGTCCTACAATGAGCAGTTCTTC.

The rearrangement joins TRBV18 to TRBJ2-7, with 7 bases that match TRBD1. From germline, CDR1 is KGHSH and CDR2 LQKENI. The CDR3 is made up of 16 amino acids. With 5 bases clipped from V and 3 bases from J, the junction kept 13 bases outside the gene matches. CDR3 sequence reads: CASSENRGTGIYEQYF. The CDR3 nucleotides are TGTGCCAGCTCAGAGAACAGGGGAACCGGGATCTACGAGCAGTACTTC. The full variable domain, in which reference TRBV18 and TRBJ2-7 provide the parts outside the CDR3, is NAGVMQNPRHLVRRRGQEARLRCSPMKGHSHVYWYRQLPEEGLKFMVYLQKENIIDESGMPKERFSAEFPKEGPSILRIQQVVRGDSAAYFCASSENRGTGIYEQYFGPGTRLTVT.

J is TRBJ1-2 and V is TRBV5-1; 10 nucleotides agree with TRBD1. V lost 0 bases and J lost 7; bases outside the gene matches: 3. Germline CDR1 reads SGHRS; CDR2 reads YFSETQ. CDR3 size: 14 residues. The CDR3 DNA reads as TGCGCCAGCAGCTTGGCGACAGGGGGCTCTGGCTACACCTTC. Protein: CASSLATGGSGYTF. The full variable domain, in which reference TRBV5-1 and TRBJ1-2 provide the parts outside the CDR3, is KAGVTQTPRYLIKTRGQQVTLSCSPISGHRSVSWYQQTPGQGLQFLFEYFSETQRNKGNFPGRFSGRQFSNSRSEMNVSTLELGDSALYLCASSLATGGSGYTFGSGTRLTVV.

This clone showed up just a few times. This rearrangement joins TRBV7-9 to TRBJ2-2, with unresolved D. Trimming pared 2 bases from V and 5 bases from J, leaving 6 bases between. Germline V gives CDR1 SEHNR, CDR2 FQNEAQ (reference sequence). The CDR3 extends over 13 amino acids. The CDR3 nucleotides read TGTGCCAGCAGCTTACGGGTTACCGGGGAGCTGTTTTTT. It specifies CASSLRVTGELFF.

This clone is a singleton in its sample. The rearrangement uses TRBV11-2 and TRBJ1-3; 7 bases align to TRBD1. CDR1 is SGHAT, CDR2 FQNNGV, per germline. The CDR3 consists of 14 residues. V dropped 8 bases and J dropped 0; count of bases not matched to a gene: 4. CDR3 DNA sequence: TGTGCCAGCGGGGGACAGACCTCTGGAAACACCATATATTTT. This codes for CASGGQTSGNTIYF.

V and J are TRBV11-2 and TRBJ2-1, with 8 bases that match TRBD2. V lost 3 bases and J lost 4; bases outside the gene matches: 5. The CDR3 runs 15 residues. Germline CDR1 and CDR2: SGHAT and FQNNGV. CDR3 region: CASSLSTSAYNEQFF. The CDR3 coding sequence is TGTGCCAGCAGCTTGTCGACTAGCGCTTACAATGAGCAGTTCTTC.

The V and J genes are TRBV6-6 and TRBJ2-1; unclear D gene. Trimming stripped 6 bases from V and 9 bases from J, with 18 bases between. The germline CDR1 and CDR2 sequences are MNHNY and SVGAGI (reference sequence). CDR3 length: 14 amino acids. CDR3 sequence reads: CASRRLEYEAEQFF. The CDR3, as DNA: TGTGCCAGCAGACGTCTAGAATATGAAGCTGAGCAGTTCTTC.

In its sample, this clone was seen once. The chain joins TRBV4-1 to TRBJ2-3; 9 nucleotides match TRBD2. The J segment lost 0 bases and the V segment lost 1 base, leaving 5 bases of the junction unmatched. CDR1 and CDR2 from the germline V gene are MGHRA and YSYEKL. There are 17 residues in the CDR3. The CDR3 loop is CASSQVAGGPSTDTQYF. In DNA, the CDR3 is TGCGCCAGCAGCCAAGTGGCGGGGGGGCCCAGCACAGATACGCAGTATTTT.

The rearrangement joins TRBV14 to TRBJ2-3; D ambiguous. The CDR3 runs 15 residues. V lost 2 bases and J lost 0, with 9 bases in between. CDR1 and CDR2 from the germline V gene are SGHDN and FVKESK. The CDR3 sequence is CASSQPRSSTDTQYF. CDR3 nucleotides: TGTGCCAGCAGCCAACCGCGATCTAGCACAGATACGCAGTATTTT.

The chain employs TRBV19 and TRBJ1-1; TRBD1 aligns across 7 bases. CDR3 length: 16 residues. The germline V gene encodes CDR1 LNHDA and CDR2 SQIVND (reference sequence). J gave up 6 bases and V 3 bases, and 13 bases lay outside the gene matches. CDR3 coding DNA: TGTGCCAGTAGTATCCCTCGACAGGGCCTTGCCTCTGAAGCTTTCTTT. Translating it yields CASSIPRQGLASEAFF.

The J gene is TRBJ1-2, the V gene TRBV2; D gene unclear. V lost 7 bases and J lost 5, with 11 bases in between. CDR1 and CDR2 (germline): SNHLY, FYNNEI. This CDR3 spans 12 amino acids. This CDR3 is CASTQEGYGYTF. The DNA of the CDR3 is TGTGCCAGCACTCAAGAGGGATATGGCTACACCTTC. The full variable domain, completed using reference TRBV2 and TRBJ1-2, is EPEVTQTPSHQVTQMGQEVILRCVPISNHLYFYWYRQILGQKVEFLVSFYNNEISEKSEIFDDQFSVERPDGSNFTLKIRSTKLEDSAMYFCASTQEGYGYTFGSGTRLTVV.

V is TRBV7-9 and J is TRBJ1-2, with TRBD1 as a possible D gene (6 bases). Per germline, CDR1 SEHNR and CDR2 FQNEAQ (reference sequence). This CDR3 region has 15 residues. Trimming cost V 5 bases and J 3 bases, with 16 bases left between them. CDR3 protein: CASSPLQGMDYGYTF. The CDR3 DNA is TGTGCCAGCAGCCCATTACAGGGAATGGACTATGGCTACACCTTC.

The V gene is TRBV7-3, the J gene TRBJ2-2; D gene ambiguous. This CDR3 region has 14 residues. Germline-derived CDR1 and CDR2 are SGHTA and FQGTGA. The V end lost 3 bases, the J end lost 0 bases, and 5 bases lay between the germline ends. CDR3 DNA: TGTGCCAGCAGCTTTGGAGCGAACACCGGGGAGCTGTTTTTT. It is translated as CASSFGANTGELFF.

The CDR3 DNA is TGTGCCAGCAGTGAAGGGCTTAGCAATCAGCCCCAGCATTTT. Amino acids: CASSEGLSNQPQHF. The chain combines TRBV2 with TRBJ1-5; D unresolved. The CDR3 contains 14 residues. In germline, CDR1 is SNHLY, CDR2 FYNNEI. Trimming cost V 1 base and J 0 bases, with 4 bases left between them.

The J gene is TRBJ2-2, the V gene TRBV9; D might be TRBD2 (7 bases). The length of the CDR3 is 16 residues. Germline loops: CDR1 SGDLS, CDR2 YYNGEE. The V gene lost 3 bases and the J gene lost 5 bases, with 17 bases spanning the gap. For the CDR3, the DNA is TGTGCCAGCAGCGCTCCGCGGGGGCTTTTTACCGGGGAGCTGTTTTTT. Translation gives CASSAPRGLFTGELFF.

The gene calls are TRBV7-2 and TRBJ2-3, with no clear D. The CDR3 covers 15 residues. Germline values: CDR1 SGHTA, CDR2 FQGNSA. Trimming removed 2 bases at V and 0 bases at J, with 9 bases between. The CDR3 reads CASSLRGLSTDTQYF. In DNA, the CDR3 is TGTGCCAGCAGCTTACGCGGCCTTAGCACAGATACGCAGTATTTT.

This chain connects TRBV5-6 to TRBJ1-5, with D tentatively TRBD1 (5 bases). From germline, CDR1 is SGHDT and CDR2 YYEEEE. Between the trimmed V and J ends, which lost 0 bases and 0 bases, there was a span of 16 bases. This CDR3 is 18 amino acids long. The CDR3 is CASSLGGSGGYSNQPQHF. The CDR3 nucleotides are TGTGCCAGCAGCTTGGGGGGGTCCGGGGGATATAGCAATCAGCCCCAGCATTTT.

This chain connects TRBV28 to TRBJ1-1, with a possible D match to TRBD1 (6 bases). V was clipped by 2 bases and J by 3 bases, with 13 bases between them. Germline CDR1 and CDR2: MDHEN and SYDVKM. The CDR3 has 15 amino acids. As DNA, the CDR3 is TGTGCCAGCAGTTTAGCAGGGGCAGAGGACACTGAAGCTTTCTTT. Its translation: CASSLAGAEDTEAFF.

As DNA, the CDR3 is TGTGCCAGCAGTCCCCGGACAGGGGGAGCCGGGGAGCTGTTTTTT. Its translation: CASSPRTGGAGELFF. V is TRBV2 and J is TRBJ2-2; 10 positions agree with TRBD1. This CDR3 spans 15 amino acids. Trimming took 5 bases from V and 6 from J; bases not matched to a gene: 6. Per germline, CDR1 SNHLY and CDR2 FYNNEI.

The chain uses TRBV11-3 and TRBJ1-4, with a tentative D call TRBD1 (6 bases). The V gene lost 1 base and the J gene lost 5 bases, with 11 bases spanning the gap. Germline CDR1 is SGHNT and CDR2 is YENEEA. This CDR3 comprises 15 residues. The CDR3 loop reads CASSLGTDPNEKLFF. As DNA, the CDR3 is TGTGCCAGCAGCTTAGGGACAGATCCCAATGAAAAACTGTTTTTT.

The CDR3 loop reads CASSPGGTSKNIQYF. CDR3 DNA sequence: TGTGCCAGCAGCCCCGGGGGGACTAGCAAAAACATTCAGTACTTC. The rearrangement joins TRBV7-6 to TRBJ2-4, with TRBD2 matching 8 bases. This CDR3 contains 15 residues. Germline V gene lookup returns CDR1 SGHVS and CDR2 FNYEAQ. The junction had 6 bases not matched to a gene; V was cut back by 5 bases and J by 3 bases.

The J gene is TRBJ2-2, the V gene TRBV5-6; 9 bases are a match to TRBD2. This CDR3 comprises 17 residues. Germline loops: CDR1 SGHDT, CDR2 YYEEEE. Trimming took 0 bases from V and 7 from J; bases not matched to a gene: 10. In nucleotides, the CDR3 is TGTGCCAGCAGCTTGGAGGGGGCGGGGGGGCCCGACGGGGAGCTGTTTTTT. It yields the protein CASSLEGAGGPDGELFF.

V usage is TRBV29-1 and J usage is TRBJ1-1; D may be TRBD1 (6 bases). V was pared by 5 bases and J by 4 bases, with 11 bases between. The V gene's germline CDR1 is SQVTM and CDR2 ANQGSEA. The CDR3 extends over 12 amino acids. The CDR3 DNA sequence: TGCAGCGTTAACACAGGGAGCACTGAAGCTTTCTTT. This translates into CSVNTGSTEAFF.